The 9 T cell receptor beta chains in this list originate from one sample, sequenced in a study of shared clonotypes between healthy human individuals. CD8 cells classed as naive were CD45RO-negative and positively selected for CCR7, excluding terminally differentiated effector memory CD45RA+ cells. Generated by immunoSEQ multiplex PCR, the TCRdb table keeps only in-frame clones and is missing some. The table records more than 2 million clones, around 93% of them present only once. Sequencing was carried out using naive CD8+ T cells from PBMCs. The receptors derive from a man aged 18 to 30 in good health. Some clones in this sample may be carry-over from other donors' samples.

The chain employs TRBV5-1 and TRBJ1-3; tentatively, D is TRBD1 (5 bases). Germline values: CDR1 SGHRS, CDR2 YFSETQ. Between the trimmed V and J ends, which lost 4 bases and 8 bases, there was a span of 16 bases. The CDR3 is 14 amino acids. CDR3 sequence: CASSTAGNQDTIYF. CDR3 sequence (DNA): TGCGCCAGCAGCACGGCAGGGAACCAGGACACCATATATTTT. The whole variable domain, filled in from reference TRBV5-1 and TRBJ1-3, reads KAGVTQTPRYLIKTRGQQVTLSCSPISGHRSVSWYQQTPGQGLQFLFEYFSETQRNKGNFPGRFSGRQFSNSRSEMNVSTLELGDSALYLCASSTAGNQDTIYFGEGSWLTVV.

J is TRBJ2-7 and V is TRBV19, with 7 bases matching TRBD2. The CDR3 consists of 14 residues. The germline V gene has CDR1 LNHDA and CDR2 SQIVND (reference sequence). V lost 5 bases, J lost 1 base, and 5 bases stayed unmatched. This CDR3 is CASSSTGGSYEQYF. DNA for the CDR3: TGTGCCAGTAGTTCAACCGGGGGGTCCTACGAGCAGTACTTC.

The rearrangement joins TRBV27 to TRBJ2-7; D not resolved. V was shortened by 3 bases and J by 0 bases, with 12 bases between the two germline ends. The CDR3 contains 15 residues. Looked up from germline, CDR1 is MNHEY and CDR2 is SMNVEV (reference sequence). CDR3 bases: TGTGCCAGCAGTTTCGCAGGTGCCAGCTCCTACGAGCAGTACTTC. Encoded protein: CASSFAGASSYEQYF.

This clone came up once. This rearrangement joins TRBV28 to TRBJ1-1, with D maybe TRBD1 (6 bases). Trimming took 0 bases from V and 2 from J, leaving 10 bases between them. The CDR3 totals 15 residues. Looked up from germline, CDR1 is MDHEN and CDR2 is SYDVKM. The chain's CDR3 is CASSLWGAFNTEAFF. Here the CDR3 DNA reads TGTGCCAGCAGTTTATGGGGGGCGTTTAACACTGAAGCTTTCTTT.

This chain links TRBV28 with TRBJ2-2; D is ambiguous. The CDR3 is made up of 15 amino acids. Germline assignment: CDR1 MDHEN and CDR2 SYDVKM. V was cut by 4 bases and J by 1 base, with 10 bases left in between. For the CDR3, the DNA is TGTGCCAGCAGTTCTAGACTTATGAACACCGGGGAGCTGTTTTTT. It codes for CASSSRLMNTGELFF.

J is TRBJ2-5 and V is TRBV13, with D hard to call. V lost 3 bases and J 2 bases, leaving 13 bases between the germline ends. The CDR3 extends over 15 amino acids. CDR1 and CDR2 (germline): PRHDT, FYEKMQ (reference sequence). In DNA, the CDR3 is TGTGCCAGCAGCTTCTACTCAATTCAACAAGAGACCCAGTACTTC. Protein product: CASSFYSIQQETQYF.

The chain recombines TRBV19 with TRBJ2-1; D uncertain. V dropped 3 bases and J dropped 8 bases, with 14 bases sitting between them. The CDR3 is made up of 14 amino acids. Germline CDR1 is LNHDA and CDR2 is SQIVND (reference sequence). Here the CDR3 DNA reads TGTGCCAGTAGTATTATGGTAGCTTTAGATGAGCAGTTCTTC. Its protein product is CASSIMVALDEQFF.

The genes are TRBV10-2 and TRBJ2-3; perhaps TRBD2 as D (5 bases). Germline values: CDR1 WSHSY, CDR2 SAAADI. CDR3 size: 14 residues. Trimming removed 3 bases from V and 5 bases from J, with 12 bases in between. For the CDR3, the DNA is TGCGCCAGCAGTGACGGGATTTTTGTAGATACGCAGTATTTT. Residues: CASSDGIFVDTQYF.

This chain joins TRBV11-2 and TRBJ2-7; 7 nucleotides line up with TRBD1. With V trimmed by 1 base and J by 5 bases, 11 bases remained unmatched. Looked up from germline, CDR1 is SGHAT and CDR2 is FQNNGV. The CDR3 totals 16 residues. CDR3 sequence: CASSLVLGQALDEQYF. CDR3 nucleotide sequence: TGTGCCAGCAGCTTAGTCCTCGGACAGGCTCTTGACGAGCAGTACTTC.